These 13 T cell receptor beta chains came from one sample sequenced in a study of long-term antiretroviral therapy in people with HIV. Researchers report immunoSEQ v3.0 was run at survey level. The assay was immunoSEQ multiplex PCR, and TCRdb's table has in-frame clones only and misses some. The sample records 25,000 to 30,000 clones, approximately 91% being singletons. The material sequenced was unsorted PBMCs, taken 3.1 years after starting antiretroviral therapy. The receptors originated from a man younger than 35 with HIV.

This rearrangement joins TRBV21-1 to TRBJ2-7. TRBV21-1 is a pseudogene locus. The CDR3 loop spans 13 amino acids. In DNA form, the CDR3 reads TGTGCCAGCAGCAAGAACGTCGGCGACGAGCAGTACTTC. Translated, it gives CASSKNVGDEQYF.

The V gene is TRBV7-6, the J gene TRBJ1-3, with a tentative D call TRBD1 (5 bases). The CDR3 has 16 residues. With 5 bases removed from V and 0 bases from J, the gap between germline ends came to 14 bases. CDR1 and CDR2 from the germline V gene are SGHVS and FNYEAQ. The CDR3 is CASSPRVTDSGNTIYF. DNA of the CDR3: TGTGCCAGCAGCCCCAGGGTTACGGACTCTGGAAACACCATATATTTT.

This clone was detected only once. V and J are TRBV6-6 and TRBJ1-2; no clear D. CDR3 length: 14 residues. CDR1 is MNHNY, CDR2 SVGAGI, per germline (reference sequence). Trimming removed 6 bases from V and 0 bases from J, with 11 bases in between. CDR3 region: CASRQIGANYGYTF. In DNA, the CDR3 is TGTGCCAGCAGGCAAATCGGGGCTAACTATGGCTACACCTTC.

Regarding this clone: An end of the junction differs from the germline gene, which may be a read error. The J gene is TRBJ2-1, the V gene TRBV6-5; 8 positions match TRBD1. There are 15 residues in the CDR3. Per germline, CDR1 MNHEY and CDR2 SVGAGI. CDR3 in DNA: TGTGCCAGCAGCTACTCCACCCAGGGGGCGGATGAGCAGTTCTTC. Protein sequence: CASSYSTQGADEQFF.

CDR3 DNA sequence: TGTGCCAGCTTTACCGAGCGGGTTTATGGCTACACCTTC. Its translation: CASFTERVYGYTF. The chain combines TRBV7-8 with TRBJ1-2; D not resolved. V dropped 8 bases and J dropped 5 bases, with 15 bases sitting between them. Germline V CDR1 and CDR2: SGHVS, FQNEAQ. This CDR3 has 13 residues. Using reference TRBV7-8 and TRBJ1-2 for the parts outside the CDR3, the full variable domain is GAGVSQSPRYKVAKRGQDVALRCDPISGHVSLFWYQQALGQGPEFLTYFQNEAQLDKSGLPSDRFFAERPEGSVSTLKIQRTQQEDSAVYLCASFTERVYGYTFGSGTRLTVV.

This chain uses TRBV11-3 with TRBJ1-1; D is ambiguous. The length of the CDR3 is 13 residues. From germline, CDR1 is SGHNT and CDR2 YENEEA. Trimming cost V 6 bases and J 7 bases, with 15 bases left between them. The CDR3 loop reads CASSRGIVNEAFF. The CDR3 DNA follows: TGTGCCAGCAGTCGCGGGATAGTCAATGAAGCTTTCTTT.

The rearrangement links TRBV29-1 to TRBJ1-1, with a possible D match to TRBD1 (5 bases). There are 15 residues in the CDR3. V lost 6 bases and J 3 bases, leaving 20 bases between the germline ends. CDR1 SQVTM and CDR2 ANQGSEA come from the germline V gene. The CDR3 here is CSVTGLASSDTEAFF. CDR3 coding DNA: TGCAGCGTAACGGGGCTGGCGTCCTCGGACACTGAAGCTTTCTTT.

The chain couples TRBV27 to TRBJ1-5; 8 bases fit TRBD1. V dropped 6 bases and J dropped 4; count of bases not matched to a gene: 5. Germline assignment: CDR1 MNHEY and CDR2 SMNVEV (reference sequence). The CDR3 totals 14 residues. In DNA form, the CDR3 reads TGTGCCAGCAGAAGGACAGGGCTTAATCAGCCCCAGCATTTT. As protein: CASRRTGLNQPQHF.

For the CDR3, the DNA is TGTGCCAGCGAGGCCTTTACAAAGGAGACCCAGTACTTC. This gives the protein CASEAFTKETQYF. The J gene is TRBJ2-5, the V gene TRBV7-9, with D unresolved. Trimming removed 8 bases at V and 5 bases at J, with 15 bases between. Germline V gene sequence: CDR1 SEHNR, CDR2 FQNEAQ (reference sequence). The length of the CDR3 is 13 residues.

The chain couples TRBV4-3 to TRBJ2-1; 8 bases are a match to TRBD2. This CDR3 region has 16 residues. V shed 0 bases and J 0 bases; nucleotides not matched to a gene: 1. CDR1 is LGHNA, CDR2 YSLEER, per germline. Written as DNA, the CDR3 is TGCGCCAGCAGCCAAGAAAGCGGGAGCTCCTACAATGAGCAGTTCTTC. Its protein is CASSQESGSSYNEQFF.

This clone has just one count. The rearrangement uses TRBV19 and TRBJ2-5; D gene unclear. Looked up from germline, CDR1 is LNHDA and CDR2 is SQIVND (reference sequence). V was shortened by 3 bases and J by 2 bases, with 10 bases between the two germline ends. The CDR3 runs to 14 residues. The CDR3 DNA sequence: TGTGCCAGTAGTATCCGTGGGCGACAAGAGACCCAGTACTTC. Residues: CASSIRGRQETQYF.

The rearrangement joins TRBV27 to TRBJ1-4; D not resolved. V lost 5 bases and J lost 5, with 15 bases in between. This CDR3 has 15 amino acids. The germline gives CDR1 MNHEY, CDR2 SMNVEV (reference sequence). The CDR3 region has the DNA TGTGCCAGCAGTCCCAAGGGCCGTAGAAATGAAAAACTGTTTTTT. Protein sequence: CASSPKGRRNEKLFF.

The chain carries TRBV6-6 and TRBJ2-3, with 8 bases lining up with TRBD2. J was trimmed by 7 bases and V by 2 bases; bases with no gene match: 8. The CDR3 extends over 15 amino acids. Germline V gene lookup returns CDR1 MNHNY and CDR2 SVGAGI (reference sequence). The CDR3 nucleotides are TGTGCCAGCAGTTACCCCCGGGGGGGTCAGAATACGCAGTATTTT. Its translation: CASSYPRGGQNTQYF.